This record covers a single TCR beta chain. This CDR3 is 13 amino acids long. Trimming took off 1 base at V and 5 bases at J, with 9 bases between the two ends. Germline CDR1 is SGHRS and CDR2 is YFSETQ. Generated by immunoSEQ multiplex PCR, the TCRdb table keeps only in-frame clones and is missing some. The sample includes some 230,000 clones, approximately 90% of them seen just once. This sample is part of a study of cytomegalovirus exposure and HLA in healthy donors. As for the study in general: According to later analysis, the same platform produced the roughly 130 validation and several hundred first-cohort repertoires.

V and J are TRBV5-1 and TRBJ2-5, with D possibly being TRBD2 (6 bases). Sample: PBMCs. The TCR originated in a woman under 30 in good health and CMV-seronegative. This CDR3 reads CASSLTSWETQYF. The CDR3 DNA reads as TGCGCCAGCAGCTTGACTAGCTGGGAGACCCAGTACTTC.